This note documents a single TCR beta chain sequence. Participants were placed into cohorts based on the clinical history they reported. Donors in Cohort 3 who had recovered were those with two negative PCRs, healthcare professional clearance, or resolution of their symptoms. V lost 2 bases to trimming and J lost 1 base, with 11 bases between them. Germline CDR1 is MNHEY and CDR2 is SMNVEV (reference sequence). This CDR3 spans 15 amino acids. The data belong to a study of blood T cell repertoires in COVID-19. Original processing methods: Amplifying reference gene primers gave estimates of nucleated cell counts. Repertoires were generated with immunoSEQ multiplex PCR, while TCRdb's copy carries only in-frame clones and drops some. V, J and clone size are taken as reported in that table, and D and trimming were inferred from the DNA itself. The sample includes fewer than 300,000 clones, roughly 90% of them seen just once.

The sequence was obtained from a woman aged 25 to 45 who had recovered from COVID-19. The specimen was PBMCs or T cells enriched from blood (not recorded which). V is TRBV27 and J is TRBJ1-2; weak D call: TRBD1 (6 bases). The CDR3 is CASSLTGSRNYGYTF. DNA of the CDR3: TGTGCCAGCAGTTTAACAGGGTCCCGTAACTATGGCTACACCTTC.